This TCR beta chain was retrieved from a study of identical twins. This clonotype showed up just a few times. TCRdb re-called the 5' RACE reads with MiXCR, one entry per CDR3 protein. The table lists some 230,000 distinct CDR3 sequences, roughly 7.1% of them singletons. Per germline, CDR1 SGHAT and CDR2 FQNNGV. Losses at the gene ends were 6 bases for V and 2 bases for J; bases not matched to a gene: 5. This CDR3 is built from 15 residues. These same data were also listed under a study on T cells expressing NK-cell markers. This second study says: Investigators obtained TCR beta repertoires from sorted CD3+CD56+NKG2C+, CD3+CD56+NKG2C- and CD3+CD56-NKG2C+ T cells.

V usage is TRBV11-2 and J usage is TRBJ2-2; 8 bases are shared with TRBD1. Material: CD8+ T cells sorted from blood. The origin of this receptor is a woman under 30 in good health. Written as DNA, the CDR3 is TGTGCCAGCAGATGGGGACAGGCAAACACCGGGGAGCTGTTTTTT. This gives the protein CASRWGQANTGELFF.